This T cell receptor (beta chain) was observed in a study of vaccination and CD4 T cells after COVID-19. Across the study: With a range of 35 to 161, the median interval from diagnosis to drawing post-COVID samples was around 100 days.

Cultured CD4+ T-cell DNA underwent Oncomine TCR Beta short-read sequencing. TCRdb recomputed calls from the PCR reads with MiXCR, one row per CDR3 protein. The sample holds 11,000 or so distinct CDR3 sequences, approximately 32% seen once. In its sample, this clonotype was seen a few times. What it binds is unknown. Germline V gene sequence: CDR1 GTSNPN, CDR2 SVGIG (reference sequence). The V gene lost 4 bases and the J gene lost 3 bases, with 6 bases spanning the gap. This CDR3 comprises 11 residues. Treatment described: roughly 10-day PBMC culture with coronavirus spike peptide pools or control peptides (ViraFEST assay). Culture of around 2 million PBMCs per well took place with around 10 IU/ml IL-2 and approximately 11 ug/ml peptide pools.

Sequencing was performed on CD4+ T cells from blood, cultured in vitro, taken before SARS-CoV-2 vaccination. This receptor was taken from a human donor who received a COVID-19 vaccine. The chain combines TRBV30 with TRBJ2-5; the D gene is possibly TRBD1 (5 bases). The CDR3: CAWTQEETQYF. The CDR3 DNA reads TGTGCCTGGACACAGGAAGAGACCCAGTACTTC.